This T cell receptor (beta chain) derives from a study of identical twins. Notes on the study in general: Models underestimated out-of-frame TCR alpha sharing in monozygotic twins. For out-of-frame beta sequences, excess twin sharing was weaker.

Germline-derived CDR1 and CDR2 are MGHDK and SYGVNS. The CDR3 totals 17 residues. Germline trimming cut 4 bases from V and 2 bases from J; bases unmatched to any gene: 8. A few counts support this clonotype. What it binds is not known. The authors used template switching to add a universal primer site and gave cDNA unique molecular identifiers. In TCRdb, the 5' RACE reads were re-called with MiXCR into one record per CDR3 protein. The sample has about 530,000 distinct CDR3 sequences; roughly 15% are singletons. This sample was shared with a second study, whose subject was yellow fever vaccine responses in identical twins. That source notes: Reportedly, twins' vaccine T cell responses looked partly convergent and partly personalized.

This chain joins TRBV25-1 and TRBJ2-5; TRBD1 agrees at 12 bases. The TCR sequence derives from a woman aged 18-29 years in good health. Sequencing was performed on CD4+ T cells sorted from blood. CDR3 nucleotides: TGTGCCAGCAGTGGAGGGGGGACAGGGGGCGATCAAGAGACCCAGTACTTC. Encoded protein: CASSGGGTGGDQETQYF.